This T cell receptor beta chain was found in a study of CD8+ T cells in alopecia areata. Study at large: Patients in the treated group were given tofacitinib by mouth, 5 to 10 mg twice a day.

RNA was isolated and reverse transcribed to cDNA, the sequencing template. TCRdb keeps only in-frame clones here, not all; method: immunoSEQ multiplex PCR. The data show 160,000 or so clones, 65% seen once. Described treatment: oral pan-JAK inhibitor, 5-10 mg twice daily. This CDR3 region has 14 residues. Deletions cut 2 bases from V and 13 bases from J, with 15 bases between. Germline V gives CDR1 SNHLY, CDR2 FYNNEI. The gene calls are TRBV2 and TRBJ1-6; D is possibly TRBD1 (5 bases). This receptor was obtained from a human donor with alopecia areata. The starting material was CD4+ T cells sorted from blood, obtained at week 4, from a patient treated with tofacitinib. CDR3 in amino acids: CASSETHEGRPLHF. CDR3 bases: TGTGCCAGCAGTGAAACTCATGAGGGGCGGCCCCTCCACTTT. The full variable domain, completed using reference TRBV2 and TRBJ1-6, is EPEVTQTPSHQVTQMGQEVILRCVPISNHLYFYWYRQILGQKVEFLVSFYNNEISEKSEIFDDQFSVERPDGSNFTLKIRSTKLEDSAMYFCASSETHEGRPLHFGNGTRLTVT.